Presented here are 2 T cell receptor beta chains from one specimen sequenced in a study of blood T cells in healthy people across ages. Together with a sample-barcoded 5' primer, a J-beta primer mix was included in a second PCR lasting about 7 to 12 cycles. From the 5' RACE reads, TCRdb called clonotypes with MiXCR, one entry per CDR3 protein. The sample includes more than 650,000 distinct CDR3 sequences, 20% to 25% of them seen just once. The sample comprised blood. Every receptor here comes from an older man in good health.

This clonotype turned up a few times. The chain joins TRBV3-1 to TRBJ2-1; D not certain. The germline V gene has CDR1 LGHDT and CDR2 YNNKEL (reference sequence). V was cut by 4 bases and J by 4 bases, with 14 bases left in between. The CDR3 runs 15 residues. Here the CDR3 reads CASSPLTSKYNEQFF. DNA for the CDR3: TGTGCCAGCAGCCCCCTGACCAGCAAATACAATGAGCAGTTCTTC.

Only a few counts were recorded for this clonotype. The V gene is TRBV7-9, the J gene TRBJ2-3, with TRBD2 identical over 14 bases. This CDR3 is 17 amino acids long. V dropped 5 bases and J dropped 1; count of bases not matched to a gene: 5. The germline gives CDR1 SEHNR, CDR2 FQNEAQ (reference sequence). The CDR3 protein is CASSPGLAGARTDTQYF. For the CDR3, the DNA is TGTGCCAGCAGCCCGGGACTAGCGGGAGCCCGCACAGATACGCAGTATTTT.